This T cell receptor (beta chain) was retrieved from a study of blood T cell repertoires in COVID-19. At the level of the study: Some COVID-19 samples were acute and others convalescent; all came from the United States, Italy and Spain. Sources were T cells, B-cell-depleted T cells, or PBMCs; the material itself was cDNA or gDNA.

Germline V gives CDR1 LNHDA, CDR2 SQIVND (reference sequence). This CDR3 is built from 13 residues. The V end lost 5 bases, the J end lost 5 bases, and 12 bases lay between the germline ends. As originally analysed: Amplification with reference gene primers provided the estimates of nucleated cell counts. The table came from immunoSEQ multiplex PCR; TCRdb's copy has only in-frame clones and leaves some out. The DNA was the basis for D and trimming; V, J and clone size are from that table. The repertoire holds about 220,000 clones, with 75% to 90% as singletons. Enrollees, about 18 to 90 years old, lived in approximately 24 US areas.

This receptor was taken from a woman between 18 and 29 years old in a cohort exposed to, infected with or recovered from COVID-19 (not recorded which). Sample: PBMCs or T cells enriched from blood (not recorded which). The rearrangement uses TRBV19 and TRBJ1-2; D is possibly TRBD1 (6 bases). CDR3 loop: CASSVDRPYGYTF. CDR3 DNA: TGTGCCAGTAGTGTCGACAGGCCTTATGGCTACACCTTC.